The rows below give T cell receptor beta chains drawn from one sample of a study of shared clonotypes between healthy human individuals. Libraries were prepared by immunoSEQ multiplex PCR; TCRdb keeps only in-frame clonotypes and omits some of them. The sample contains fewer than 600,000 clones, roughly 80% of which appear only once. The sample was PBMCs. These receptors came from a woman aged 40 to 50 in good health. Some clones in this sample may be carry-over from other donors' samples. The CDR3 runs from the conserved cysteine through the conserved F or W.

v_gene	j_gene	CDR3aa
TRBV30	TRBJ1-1	CAWSVTLATEAFF
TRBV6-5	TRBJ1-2	CASRNDPSHGYTF
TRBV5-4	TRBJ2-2	CASSLRLAGAGELFF
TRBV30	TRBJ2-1	CAWSGGGPYNEQFF
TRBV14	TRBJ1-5	CASSLGRDQPQHF
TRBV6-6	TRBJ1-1	CASSSSLGIGTEAFF
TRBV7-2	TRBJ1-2	CASSSRTGYGYTF
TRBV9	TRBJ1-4	CASGRSWGVDMEKLFF
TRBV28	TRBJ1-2	CASSGTDPTNYGYTF
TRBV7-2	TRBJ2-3	CASSPGVSTDTQYF
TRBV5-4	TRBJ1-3	CASSLVGQIHTIYF
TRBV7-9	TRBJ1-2	CASSKLQGTYGYTF
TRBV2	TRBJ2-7	CASSEGGGPSYEQYF
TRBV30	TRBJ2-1	CAWSGGSGSYNEQFF
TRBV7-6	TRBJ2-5	CATRLGAHGGVGETQYF
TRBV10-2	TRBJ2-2	CASSGNIASSYTGELFF
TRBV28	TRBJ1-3	CASSRSSGNTIYF
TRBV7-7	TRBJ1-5	CASTSYGTERSNQPQHF
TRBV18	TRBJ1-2	CASSPSGDGGYTF
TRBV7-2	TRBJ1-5	CASTRGGSYQPQHF
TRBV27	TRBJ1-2	CASKRTRGAYGYTF
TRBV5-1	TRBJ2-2	CASSLRHSNTGELFF
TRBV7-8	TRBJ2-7	CASSLERGLYEQYF
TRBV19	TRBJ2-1	CASSIDPASDEQFF
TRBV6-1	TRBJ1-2	CASKSSPNYGYTF
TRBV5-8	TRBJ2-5	CASSLEGRSGMETQYF
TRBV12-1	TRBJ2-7	CASSSYEQYF
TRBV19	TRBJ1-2	CASSIPGTGGVYGYTF
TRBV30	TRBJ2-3	CAWRRLAGGTDTQYF
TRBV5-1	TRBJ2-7	CASSFGGDGAEQYF
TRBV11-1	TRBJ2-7	CASSFRDRGYEQYF
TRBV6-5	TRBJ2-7	CASSLGSGISRGEQYF
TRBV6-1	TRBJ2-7	CASSGGMGQGADEQYF
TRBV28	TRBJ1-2	CASSFLSQGGGGYTF
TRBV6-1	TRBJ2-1	CASSVRTETYNEQFF
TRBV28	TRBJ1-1	CASFRMNTEAFF
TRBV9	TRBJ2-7	CASSVGGDFSYEQYF
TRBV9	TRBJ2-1	CASSPRTDTLYNEQFF
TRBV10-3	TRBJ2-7	CAISDGGGYEQYF
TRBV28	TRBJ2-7	CATQVPSSYEQYF
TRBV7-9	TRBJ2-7	CASSFTGAYEQYF
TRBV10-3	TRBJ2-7	CAISSGQGSYEQYF
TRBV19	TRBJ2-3	CASSLAITDTQYF
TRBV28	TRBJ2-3	CASRPTSQLPSTDTQYF
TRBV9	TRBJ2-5	CASSVEPSFRETQYF
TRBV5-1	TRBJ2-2	CASSLALAANTGELFF
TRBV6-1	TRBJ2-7	CASSRDMLWEQYF
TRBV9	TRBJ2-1	CASSVAGGPGEQFF
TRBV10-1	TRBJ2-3	CASSEQGLAGAGFTDTQYF
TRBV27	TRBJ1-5	CASSLLGGGGSIKPQHF
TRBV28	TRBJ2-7	CASSFGYNYEQYF
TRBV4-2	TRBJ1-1	CASSHPDSLNTEAFF
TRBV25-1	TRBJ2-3	CASSEHSGSGTDTQYF
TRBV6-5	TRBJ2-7	CASHRVPYEQYF
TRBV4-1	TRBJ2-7	CASSQAVENNEQYF
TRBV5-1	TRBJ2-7	CASSLASGGNEQYF
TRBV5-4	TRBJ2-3	CASSPFGTQYF